Given below is one T cell receptor beta chain in context. Its antigen is as yet unknown. The data originate from a study of shared clonotypes between healthy human individuals. Whole-study results and caveats: Sorted-subset sequencing, rarefaction showed, was incomplete despite large depth. A handful of donors showed sharing of approximately 5% of naive CD4 clonotypes.

The CDR3 runs to 14 residues. V lost 3 bases, J lost 3 bases, and 3 bases stayed unmatched. Germline loops: CDR1 LNHDA, CDR2 SQIVND (reference sequence). Genomic DNA (from each subset) was split evenly across several immunoSEQ plates. Only in-frame clones appear in the TCRdb table, and some are missing; sequencing was by immunoSEQ multiplex PCR. The repertoire holds about 2.4 million clones, with 93% as singletons. This TCR was sampled from a man aged 18 to 29 in good health. Some clones in this sample may be carry-over from other donors' samples. The gene calls are TRBV19 and TRBJ2-5; 8 bases are shared with TRBD2. The sequenced sample was naive CD4+ T cells from PBMCs. The sample's subset: CD45RA+ positively selected. Here the CDR3 reads CASSIGREEETQYF. CDR3 in DNA: TGTGCCAGTAGTATCGGGCGGGAGGAAGAGACCCAGTACTTC.